This passage covers 18 T cell receptor beta chains from one sample sequenced in a study of blood T cell repertoires in COVID-19. TCRdb's copy holds only in-frame clones and misses some; the assay was immunoSEQ multiplex PCR. The data contain 250,000 or so clones, nearly 90% of them singletons. What was sequenced was peripheral blood. The receptors stem from a man aged 18-30 years with active or convalescent COVID-19.

This clone was counted once. The V call is TRBV7-9, the J call TRBJ2-5, with 8 bases identical to TRBD2. Germline V gene lookup returns CDR1 SEHNR and CDR2 FQNEAQ (reference sequence). The V and J ends lost 5 bases and 5 bases, in that order; junction bases with no gene match: 10. This CDR3 region has 15 residues. The CDR3 nucleotides are TGTGCCAGCAGCCGTAAGGTAGCGGGGCTGGAGACCCAGTACTTC. Protein: CASSRKVAGLETQYF.

The gene calls are TRBV7-3 and TRBJ1-1; 8 nucleotides align to TRBD1. There are 14 residues in the CDR3. V was clipped by 4 bases and J by 4 bases; unmatched bases: 5. Germline CDR1 SGHTA, CDR2 FQGTGA. The CDR3 here is CASSSTGGITEAFF. The CDR3 DNA follows: TGTGCCAGCAGCTCCACAGGGGGTATCACTGAAGCTTTCTTT.

The CDR3 nucleotides are TGTGCAAGTCGCTCCGGGGGACAGGGATATGGCTACACCTTC. The encoded protein is CASRSGGQGYGYTF. The chain carries TRBV12-2 and TRBJ1-2; TRBD1, the table's D call, lacks a check against the DNA. TRBV12-2 is a pseudogene locus. The CDR3 extends over 14 amino acids.

This chain links TRBV9 with TRBJ2-1; 11 bases align to TRBD2. There are 16 residues in the CDR3. The germline CDR1 and CDR2 sequences are SGDLS and YYNGEE. The V gene end was trimmed by 3 bases and the J gene end by 4 bases; junction bases not matched to a gene: 6. The CDR3, as DNA: TGTGCCAGCAGCGCGAGCTCTAGCGGGGGGTACAATGAGCAGTTCTTC. Translating gives CASSASSSGGYNEQFF.

The V gene is TRBV9, the J gene TRBJ2-1; TRBD2 aligns across 9 bases. The germline V gene encodes CDR1 SGDLS and CDR2 YYNGEE. CDR3 size: 18 residues. Trimming removed 1 base from V and 1 base from J; junction bases left unmatched: 9. The CDR3 reads CASSVSGGGGDSYNEQFF. The CDR3 DNA sequence: TGTGCCAGCAGCGTATCTGGTGGCGGGGGGGATTCCTACAATGAGCAGTTCTTC.

The gene calls are TRBV27 and TRBJ2-3, with D possibly being TRBD2 (5 bases). This CDR3 is 13 amino acids long. Trimming took 2 bases from V and 6 from J, leaving 9 bases between them. Germline V gene lookup returns CDR1 MNHEY and CDR2 SMNVEV (reference sequence). CDR3 nucleotide sequence: TGTGCCAGCAGTTTAATCCCGGGGGATACGCAGTATTTT. Protein product: CASSLIPGDTQYF.

The genes are TRBV7-2 and TRBJ1-1; 8 bases line up with TRBD1. CDR1 is SGHTA, CDR2 FQGNSA, per germline. The CDR3 has 15 residues. The V and J ends lost 5 bases and 3 bases, in that order; junction bases with no gene match: 8. DNA for the CDR3: TGTGCCAGCAGCGTATTGACAGGGGTCTACACTGAAGCTTTCTTT. Translation: CASSVLTGVYTEAFF.

The rearrangement links TRBV7-3 to TRBJ2-7, with TRBD2 matching over 8 bases. Unmatched junction bases numbered 4, after V lost 0 bases and J lost 0 bases. The CDR3 has 16 residues. Germline CDR1 is SGHTA and CDR2 is FQGTGA. The CDR3: CASSLTSGTNSYEQYF. The CDR3 coding sequence is TGTGCCAGCAGCTTAACTAGCGGGACAAACTCCTACGAGCAGTACTTC. The variable domain in full, with the rest retrieved from reference TRBV7-3 and TRBJ2-7, is GAGVSQTPSNKVTEKGKYVELRCDPISGHTALYWYRQSLGQGPEFLIYFQGTGAADDSGLPNDRFFAVRPEGSVSTLKIQRTERGDSAVYLCASSLTSGTNSYEQYFGPGTRLTVT.

This chain joins TRBV6-5 and TRBJ1-5; D uncertain. Per the germline V gene, CDR1 is MNHEY and CDR2 is SVGAGI. Trimming pared 10 bases from V and 2 bases from J, leaving 9 bases between. This CDR3 is built from 12 residues. The CDR3 DNA reads as TGTGCCATCCTTAGTGGCAATCAGCCCCAGCATTTT. Translating gives CAILSGNQPQHF.

The rearrangement joins TRBV9 to TRBJ2-1, with TRBD2 as a possible D gene (5 bases). V lost 0 bases to trimming and J lost 7 bases, with 17 bases between them. The CDR3 sequence is 16 residues long. CDR1 is SGDLS, CDR2 YYNGEE, per germline. CDR3 sequence: CASSVVAAALNNEQFF. The CDR3 DNA sequence: TGTGCCAGCAGCGTAGTGGCAGCGGCCCTAAATAATGAGCAGTTCTTC.

This clone came up a few times. The chain recombines TRBV7-9 with TRBJ2-3, with 9 nucleotides matching TRBD2. From germline, CDR1 is SEHNR and CDR2 FQNEAQ (reference sequence). CDR3 length equals 16 residues. With V trimmed by 5 bases and J by 1 base, 7 bases remained unmatched. The CDR3 protein is CASSTSGGRGTDTQYF. The CDR3 DNA reads as TGTGCCAGCAGCACAAGCGGGGGGCGAGGCACAGATACGCAGTATTTT. The variable domain in full, with the rest retrieved from reference TRBV7-9 and TRBJ2-3, is DTGVSQNPRHKITKRGQNVTFRCDPISEHNRLYWYRQTLGQGPEFLTYFQNEAQLEKSRLLSDRFSAERPKGSFSTLEIQRTEQGDSAMYLCASSTSGGRGTDTQYFGPGTRLTVL.

The chain uses TRBV11-1 and TRBJ2-5; the D is unclear. The CDR3 runs 11 residues. Germline V gene data show CDR1 as SGHAT and CDR2 as FQDESV (reference sequence). Trimming shortened V by 3 bases and J by 4 bases, and 3 bases separated the two germline ends. This chain's CDR3 is CASSFGETQYF. The CDR3 nucleotides read TGTGCCAGCAGCTTCGGAGAGACCCAGTACTTC.

V is TRBV4-3 and J is TRBJ1-3; D gene unclear. The CDR3 spans 16 residues. Germline V gene sequence: CDR1 LGHNA, CDR2 YSLEER. V was pared by 0 bases and J by 0 bases, with 9 bases between. The CDR3 sequence is CASSQEAVFSGNTIYF. The CDR3 DNA reads as TGCGCCAGCAGCCAAGAAGCGGTTTTCTCTGGAAACACCATATATTTT.

V is TRBV2 and J is TRBJ1-1; D remains unclear. CDR3 length: 13 amino acids. Trimming stripped 5 bases from V and 1 base from J, with 8 bases between. Germline loops: CDR1 SNHLY, CDR2 FYNNEI. The CDR3 nucleotides read TGTGCCAGCAGTCTCGACAAGAACACTGAAGCTTTCTTT. Translated: CASSLDKNTEAFF.

This sequence joins TRBV9 and TRBJ1-2; the match to TRBD1 covers 10 bases. Trimming took 4 bases from V and 5 from J; bases not matched to a gene: 8. Germline CDR1 SGDLS, CDR2 YYNGEE. There are 15 residues in the CDR3. The CDR3 loop is CASSPSRQGAYGYTF. CDR3 DNA sequence: TGTGCCAGCAGCCCCTCCCGACAGGGGGCGTATGGCTACACCTTC.

The V gene is TRBV28, the J gene TRBJ1-2; D possibly corresponds to TRBD1 (6 bases). V shed 10 bases and J shed 5 bases, with 20 bases lying between them. CDR3 length: 14 amino acids. Germline loops: CDR1 MDHEN, CDR2 SYDVKM. CDR3 loop: CATRGSQGKYGYTF. In DNA, the CDR3 is TGTGCCACTAGAGGGTCACAGGGCAAATATGGCTACACCTTC.

The chain employs TRBV2 and TRBJ1-2; 9 nucleotides agree with TRBD1. Trimming removed 0 bases from V and 7 bases from J; junction bases left unmatched: 6. The germline gives CDR1 SNHLY, CDR2 FYNNEI. The CDR3 loop spans 15 amino acids. CDR3 sequence (DNA): TGTGCCAGCAGTGAAGCCGGACAGGGGTTCGGTGGCTACACCTTC. Its protein is CASSEAGQGFGGYTF.

The chain is built from TRBV4-3 and TRBJ2-7, with 8 nucleotides matching TRBD1. CDR1 is LGHNA and CDR2 is YSLEER in the germline V gene. This CDR3 region has 15 residues. V dropped 3 bases and J dropped 3; count of bases not matched to a gene: 7. Here the CDR3 reads CASSQRETGVYEQYF. In DNA form, the CDR3 reads TGCGCCAGCAGCCAGAGAGAGACAGGGGTCTACGAGCAGTACTTC.